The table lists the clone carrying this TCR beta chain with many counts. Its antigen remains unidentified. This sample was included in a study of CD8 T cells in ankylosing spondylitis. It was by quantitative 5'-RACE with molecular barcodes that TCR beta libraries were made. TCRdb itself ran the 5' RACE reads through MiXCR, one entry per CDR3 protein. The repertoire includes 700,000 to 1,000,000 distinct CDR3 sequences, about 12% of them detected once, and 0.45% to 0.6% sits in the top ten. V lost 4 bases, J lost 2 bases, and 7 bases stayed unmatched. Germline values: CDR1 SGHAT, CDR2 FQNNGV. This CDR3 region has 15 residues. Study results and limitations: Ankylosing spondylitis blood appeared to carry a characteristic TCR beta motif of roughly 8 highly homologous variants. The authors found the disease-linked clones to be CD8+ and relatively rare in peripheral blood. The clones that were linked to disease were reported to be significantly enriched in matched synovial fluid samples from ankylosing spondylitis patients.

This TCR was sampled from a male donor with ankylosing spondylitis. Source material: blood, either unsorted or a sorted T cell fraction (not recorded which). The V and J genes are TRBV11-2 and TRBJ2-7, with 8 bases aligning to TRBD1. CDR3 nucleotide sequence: TGTGCCAGCAGCTCCCTTCGGACAGGGACCTACGAGCAGTACTTC. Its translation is CASSSLRTGTYEQYF.